This TCR beta chain appears in the sequencing data of a study of OX40 agonist ivuxolimab in advanced cancers. On the study more broadly: The dose-escalation group included hepatocellular carcinoma, melanoma, renal cell carcinoma and head and neck cancer.

Broader study findings: There was clonal expansion of CD4+ and CD8+ blood T cells by week 6 at 0.1 to 3.0 mg/kg. Researchers did not determine the expanded peripheral T cells' antigen specificity.

Sequencing was performed with immunoSEQ multiplex PCR; in TCRdb, only in-frame clones are kept and a portion is missing. The sample includes 40,000 to 45,000 clones, 75% to 90% of them seen just once. This CDR3 comprises 14 residues. The germline CDR1 and CDR2 sequences are SGHTA and FQGNSA. The V end lost 5 bases, the J end lost 5 bases, and 15 bases lay between the germline ends. Note on this clone: Its antigen remains unidentified.

This specimen consisted of CD4+ or CD8+ T cells sorted from blood, obtained in a trial of the OX40 agonist ivuxolimab. The chain employs TRBV7-2 and TRBJ1-1; maybe TRBD1 (6 bases). This clonotype was sampled from an adult with an advanced solid tumor such as melanoma, head and neck, liver or kidney cancer. CDR3 protein: CASSPEGGRTEAFF. The CDR3 region has the DNA TGTGCCAGCAGCCCGGAGGGGGGCCGAACTGAAGCTTTCTTT. Full variable domain (outside the CDR3, taken from reference TRBV7-2 and TRBJ1-1): GAGVSQSPSNKVTEKGKDVELRCDPISGHTALYWYRQSLGQGLEFLIYFQGNSAPDKSGLPSDRFSAERTGGSVSTLTIQRTQQEDSAVYLCASSPEGGRTEAFFGQGTRLTVV.